This entry concerns a single T cell receptor beta chain. The antigen is undetermined. The junction and the germline gene differ at one end; a read error may be behind it. This entry is derived from a study of tumor-infiltrating lymphocytes in primary liver carcinoma. The wider study: Lesions, classed as T1-T3 N0M0, spanned roughly 4.2 to 10 cm across. Each of the samples returned roughly 3.65 to 7.5 million productive TCRbeta reads (a yield similar across tissue types). Study observations and caveats: Tumor-adjacent and tumor-blood pairs shared a smaller degree of overlap than tumor region pairs.

RNA and DNA were co-extracted from about 19-30 mg of unsorted bulk tissue. Over 80% viable tumor cells were present in every tumor sample. Germline CDR1 SGHAT, CDR2 FQNNGV. The CDR3 spans 18 residues. A constant-region primer served to make TCR beta cDNA from about 0.45 ug total RNA. Amplification in three nested multiplex PCR rounds with slightly modified ARM-PCR gave rise to TCR beta libraries. TRBV1-TRBV30 forward primers and a C-beta reverse primer were used in the first two PCR rounds, which each ran for about 10 cycles. TCRdb independently ran MiXCR on the multiplex PCR reads; one entry per CDR3 protein. The sample yields roughly 22,000 distinct CDR3 sequences, more than 70% seen once.

This TCR was recovered from a woman aged 30 to 39 with primary liver carcinoma and hepatitis B virus infection. Sample: liver tumor tissue from sampling region 2. Subset specified: tumor region T2, inferior pole. The chain recombines TRBV11-2 with TRBJ2-2; 9 bases agree with TRBD2. The CDR3: CASSSPRAGGSSTGELLF. CDR3 nucleotide sequence: TGTGCCAGCAGCTCACCCCGAGCGGGAGGCTCGAGCACCGGGGAGCTGTTGTTT. The full variable domain, in which reference TRBV11-2 and TRBJ2-2 provide the parts outside the CDR3, is EAGVAQSPRYKIIEKRQSVAFWCNPISGHATLYWYQQILGQGPKLLIQFQNNGVVDDSQLPKDRFSAERLKGVDSTLKIQPAKLEDSAVYLCASSSPRAGGSSTGELLFGEGSRLTVL.